Following are 28 T cell receptor beta chains from one sample sequenced in a study of T cell responses to AZD1222 COVID-19 vaccine. TCRdb keeps only in-frame clones here, not all; method: immunoSEQ multiplex PCR. The sample lists 130,000 to 150,000 clones; roughly 89% were seen once. The sample here was peripheral blood, taken on day 0 of AZD1222 vaccination. These receptors all come from an adult in good health.

The gene calls are TRBV4-3 and TRBJ1-3, with D hard to call. Trimming cost V 0 bases and J 0 bases, with 6 bases left between them. CDR1 and CDR2 from the germline V gene are LGHNA and YSLEER. This CDR3 is built from 15 residues. The CDR3 spells CASSQEPYSGNTIYF. CDR3 bases: TGCGCCAGCAGCCAAGAGCCGTACTCTGGAAACACCATATATTTT.

The rearrangement uses TRBV28 and TRBJ1-2; D unresolved. The CDR3 is 11 residues long. Trimming pared 10 bases from V and 4 bases from J, leaving 10 bases between. In germline, CDR1 is MDHEN, CDR2 SYDVKM. The CDR3 loop reads CATTSGYGYTF. For the CDR3, the DNA is TGTGCCACAACGTCTGGCTATGGCTACACCTTC.

The table lists this clone with a count of one. J is TRBJ1-3 and V is TRBV9; tentatively, D is TRBD1 (5 bases). V gave up 4 bases and J gave up 0 bases, with 17 bases separating them. CDR3 length equals 17 residues. CDR1 and CDR2 from the germline V gene are SGDLS and YYNGEE. For the CDR3, the DNA is TGTGCCAGCAGCCTCTCTTTATCGACAGACTCTGGAAACACCATATATTTT. This codes for CASSLSLSTDSGNTIYF.

V gene TRBV20-1 combines with J gene TRBJ2-5; D unresolved. Trimming shortened V by 0 bases and J by 6 bases, and 5 bases separated the two germline ends. Germline-derived CDR1 and CDR2 are DFQATT and SNEGSKA (reference sequence). The CDR3 has 11 residues. CDR3 DNA: TGCAGTGCTAGAGATTTGCAGACCCAGTACTTC. Its translation: CSARDLQTQYF.

Only a few counts were recorded for this clone. The genes are TRBV13 and TRBJ2-1; 9 nucleotides align to TRBD2. After removal of 3 bases from V and 7 bases from J, the junction contained 7 bases not matched to a gene. This CDR3 is built from 15 residues. Germline CDR1 and CDR2: PRHDT and FYEKMQ (reference sequence). The chain's CDR3 is CASSFRGRAINEQFF. For the CDR3, the DNA is TGTGCCAGCAGCTTTCGCGGGAGGGCCATAAATGAGCAGTTCTTC.

The gene calls are TRBV18 and TRBJ2-7; TRBD1 is a possible D gene (7 bases). V gave up 4 bases and J gave up 5 bases, with 18 bases separating them. This CDR3 has 15 residues. Germline V gene data show CDR1 as KGHSH and CDR2 as LQKENI. Here the CDR3 DNA reads TGTGCCAGCTCACTACAGGGGACTTTTCTTGACGAGCAGTACTTC. Its translation is CASSLQGTFLDEQYF.

A single count supports this clone. J is TRBJ1-6 and V is TRBV7-2; the match to TRBD1 covers 8 bases. In germline, CDR1 is SGHTA, CDR2 FQGNSA. V was clipped by 5 bases and J by 8 bases; unmatched bases: 8. This CDR3 has 15 amino acids. This CDR3 reads CASSDRGDSDSPLHF. CDR3 bases: TGTGCCAGCAGCGACAGGGGTGACAGCGATTCACCCCTCCACTTT.

The sample holds one count of this clone. The V call is TRBV27, the J call TRBJ1-2; no definite D call. The CDR3 covers 15 residues. The ends were cut back, 1 base at V and 4 bases at J, with 13 bases in the middle. Germline V gives CDR1 MNHEY, CDR2 SMNVEV (reference sequence). CDR3 nucleotide sequence: TGTGCCAGCAGTTTATATATCGGCAATACCTATGGCTACACCTTC. Translation gives CASSLYIGNTYGYTF.

This clone showed up just once. The rearrangement links TRBV7-9 to TRBJ2-1; 11 bases match TRBD2. Germline trimming cut 5 bases from V and 0 bases from J; bases unmatched to any gene: 9. Germline lookup yields CDR1 SEHNR and CDR2 FQNEAQ (reference sequence). This CDR3 has 18 residues. The CDR3 sequence: CASSPGRTSGSSYNEQFF. The CDR3 DNA is TGTGCCAGCAGCCCAGGGAGAACTAGCGGGAGCTCCTACAATGAGCAGTTCTTC. Complete variable domain (other parts from reference TRBV7-9 and TRBJ2-1): DTGVSQNPRHKITKRGQNVTFRCDPISEHNRLYWYRQTLGQGPEFLTYFQNEAQLEKSRLLSDRFSAERPKGSFSTLEIQRTEQGDSAMYLCASSPGRTSGSSYNEQFFGPGTRLTVL.

The gene calls are TRBV28 and TRBJ1-6; tentative D call: TRBD1 (5 bases). The germline V gene has CDR1 MDHEN and CDR2 SYDVKM. CDR3 length equals 16 residues. Trimming took 5 bases from V and 9 from J, leaving 20 bases between them. This CDR3 is CASSPPGEGLFSPLHF. CDR3 sequence (DNA): TGTGCCAGCAGTCCCCCCGGGGAGGGGCTTTTTTCACCCCTCCACTTT. Combining the CDR3 with reference TRBV28 and TRBJ1-6 gives the whole variable domain DVKVTQSSRYLVKRTGEKVFLECVQDMDHENMFWYRQDPGLGLRLIYFSYDVKMKEKGDIPEGYSVSREKKERFSLILESASTNQTSMYLCASSPPGEGLFSPLHFGNGTRLTVT.

This clone was picked up one time. The chain uses TRBV2 and TRBJ1-2; TRBD1 agrees at 7 bases. Germline values: CDR1 SNHLY, CDR2 FYNNEI. V lost 7 bases to trimming and J lost 1 base; unmatched junction nucleotides: 6. The CDR3 length is 14 residues. The CDR3 sequence is CASTGQVFNYGYTF. CDR3 coding DNA: TGTGCCAGCACCGGACAGGTTTTTAACTATGGCTACACCTTC.

The chain recombines TRBV6-5 with TRBJ2-1; TRBD1 agrees at 8 bases. V shed 0 bases, J shed 7 bases, and the junction held 8 bases outside the gene matches. CDR3 size: 16 residues. The germline V gene encodes CDR1 MNHEY and CDR2 SVGAGI. The CDR3 is CASSYSVTGARNEQFF. CDR3 nucleotide sequence: TGTGCCAGCAGTTACTCCGTGACAGGGGCGAGGAATGAGCAGTTCTTC.

The chain employs TRBV7-3 and TRBJ2-1; 7 nucleotides agree with TRBD2. The CDR3 covers 18 residues. The V segment lost 1 base and the J segment 9 bases; nucleotides outside the gene matches: 18. CDR1 and CDR2 (germline): SGHTA, FQGTGA. The CDR3 protein is CASSLIHGGGPKFSEQFF. The CDR3 DNA sequence: TGTGCCAGCAGCTTAATACACGGGGGAGGGCCCAAATTCAGTGAGCAGTTCTTC.

This clone was seen once. The rearrangement uses TRBV7-8 and TRBJ1-1, with 9 positions matching TRBD1. The germline V gene has CDR1 SGHVS and CDR2 FQNEAQ. The CDR3 contains 13 residues. With V trimmed by 1 base and J by 11 bases, 5 bases remained unmatched. As DNA, the CDR3 is TGTGCCAGCAGCTTAGAGGGGGACAGGGCGGCTTTCTTT. It translates to CASSLEGDRAAFF. The variable domain in full, completed from reference TRBV7-8 and TRBJ1-1, reads GAGVSQSPRYKVAKRGQDVALRCDPISGHVSLFWYQQALGQGPEFLTYFQNEAQLDKSGLPSDRFFAERPEGSVSTLKIQRTQQEDSAVYLCASSLEGDRAAFFGQGTRLTVV.

The V call is TRBV4-3, the J call TRBJ2-5; 8 bases match TRBD2. The V segment lost 3 bases and the J segment 3 bases; nucleotides outside the gene matches: 9. CDR3 length: 16 amino acids. From germline, CDR1 is LGHNA and CDR2 YSLEER. The CDR3 DNA sequence: TGCGCCAGCAGCCACCGTCGGGCGGGGGGCAAAGAGACCCAGTACTTC. It translates to CASSHRRAGGKETQYF.

The gene calls are TRBV29-1 and TRBJ2-2, with 9 bases aligning to TRBD2. Losses at the gene ends were 4 bases for V and 3 bases for J; bases not matched to a gene: 6. Germline V gives CDR1 SQVTM, CDR2 ANQGSEA. This CDR3 has 15 amino acids. CDR3 loop: CSVVEREAHTGELFF. The DNA of the CDR3 is TGCAGCGTTGTTGAGCGGGAGGCACACACCGGGGAGCTGTTTTTT.

The rearrangement uses TRBV18 and TRBJ2-1; unclear D gene. The CDR3 extends over 13 amino acids. The ends were cut back, 3 bases at V and 8 bases at J, with 11 bases in the middle. From germline, CDR1 is KGHSH and CDR2 LQKENI. As DNA, the CDR3 is TGTGCCAGCTCACCGGATATGAAAGATGAGCAGTTCTTC. It specifies CASSPDMKDEQFF.

CDR3 loop: CATALTVLNTGELFF. The CDR3 DNA sequence: TGTGCCACCGCCTTGACAGTCCTGAACACCGGGGAGCTGTTTTTT. V is TRBV19 and J is TRBJ2-2; D might be TRBD1 (5 bases). The CDR3 runs to 15 residues. V lost 10 bases, J lost 1 base, and 16 bases lay in between. Looked up from germline, CDR1 is LNHDA and CDR2 is SQIVND (reference sequence).

The chain is built from TRBV19 and TRBJ2-1; 9 nucleotides align to TRBD2. Germline V gene data show CDR1 as LNHDA and CDR2 as SQIVND (reference sequence). CDR3 length equals 16 residues. The V segment lost 6 bases and the J segment 8 bases; nucleotides outside the gene matches: 14. This CDR3 reads CASRDRAGGAGDEQFF. DNA for the CDR3: TGTGCCAGTAGGGATCGAGCGGGAGGTGCTGGGGATGAGCAGTTCTTC.

The gene calls are TRBV7-3 and TRBJ2-3, with 9 positions matching TRBD2. The germline V gene has CDR1 SGHTA and CDR2 FQGTGA. J gave up 2 bases and V 3 bases, and 0 bases lay outside the gene matches. The CDR3 has 14 residues. CDR3 DNA: TGTGCCAGCAGCTTGGGACTAGCCACAGATACGCAGTATTTT. Encoded protein: CASSLGLATDTQYF.

The V gene is TRBV18, the J gene TRBJ2-7; the D gene is possibly TRBD1 (5 bases). Germline lookup yields CDR1 KGHSH and CDR2 LQKENI. V shed 1 base and J shed 2 bases, with 9 bases lying between them. CDR3 length equals 14 residues. The CDR3 DNA follows: TGTGCCAGCTCACCACAACCAGGGCCCTACGAGCAGTACTTC. Encoded protein: CASSPQPGPYEQYF.

This chain connects TRBV28 to TRBJ1-5; the match to TRBD1 covers 9 bases. V was clipped by 3 bases and J by 9 bases; unmatched bases: 12. This CDR3 contains 16 residues. The V gene's germline CDR1 is MDHEN and CDR2 SYDVKM. The chain's CDR3 is CASSLGQGRPGWPQHF. Written as DNA, the CDR3 is TGTGCCAGCAGTTTGGGACAGGGCCGGCCAGGGTGGCCCCAGCATTTT.

This chain connects TRBV28 to TRBJ1-3, with D possibly matching TRBD1 (6 bases). Germline-derived CDR1 and CDR2 are MDHEN and SYDVKM. With 3 bases removed from V and 0 bases from J, the gap between germline ends came to 9 bases. The length of the CDR3 is 15 residues. The chain's CDR3 is CASSFQGSSGNTIYF. Written as DNA, the CDR3 is TGTGCCAGCAGTTTTCAGGGGTCCTCTGGAAACACCATATATTTT.

The V and J genes are TRBV10-3 and TRBJ2-5; the match to TRBD2 covers 7 bases. This CDR3 comprises 14 residues. The V gene end was trimmed by 4 bases and the J gene end by 3 bases; junction bases not matched to a gene: 5. From germline, CDR1 is ENHRY and CDR2 SYGVKD. This CDR3 is CAISGMGREETQYF. DNA of the CDR3: TGTGCCATCAGTGGAATGGGGAGGGAAGAGACCCAGTACTTC.

This clone came up a few times. The gene calls are TRBV15 and TRBJ2-1, with a possible D match to TRBD1 (5 bases). In germline, CDR1 is LNHNV, CDR2 YYDKDF (reference sequence). The CDR3 runs 13 residues. V lost 1 base and J lost 9, with 10 bases in between. CDR3 amino acids: CATSRVDSPEQFF. In DNA form, the CDR3 reads TGTGCCACCAGCAGAGTCGACAGTCCTGAGCAGTTCTTC.

The gene calls are TRBV7-6 and TRBJ2-2; D possibly corresponds to TRBD1 (5 bases). CDR3 length: 15 amino acids. Germline assignment: CDR1 SGHVS and CDR2 FNYEAQ. V dropped 0 bases and J dropped 0 bases, with 5 bases sitting between them. In DNA form, the CDR3 reads TGTGCCAGCAGCTTAGCGACAGCGAACACCGGGGAGCTGTTTTTT. Its translation is CASSLATANTGELFF.

The chain carries TRBV5-1 and TRBJ2-2; possible D gene TRBD2, 5 bases. The CDR3 is 14 residues long. The V gene's germline CDR1 is SGHRS and CDR2 YFSETQ. Deletions cut 4 bases from V and 1 base from J, with 8 bases between. As DNA, the CDR3 is TGCGCCAGCAGCCTGAGCGGGAACACCGGGGAGCTGTTTTTT. Its protein product is CASSLSGNTGELFF.

The J gene is TRBJ2-2, the V gene TRBV5-4; TRBD2 matches at 8 bases. Trimming at V came to 4 bases and at J to 4 bases, leaving 9 bases not matched to a gene. Germline-derived CDR1 and CDR2 are SGHNT and YYREEE (reference sequence). This CDR3 is 16 amino acids long. CDR3 nucleotides: TGTGCCAGCAGCCCCCCGGGACTAGGGAGCACCGGGGAGCTGTTTTTT. It yields the protein CASSPPGLGSTGELFF.